These T cell receptor beta chains were read from a single sample in a study of blood T cell repertoires in COVID-19. Some clones are missing from TCRdb's copy, which holds only in-frame ones; the method was immunoSEQ multiplex PCR. The sample has 150,000 to 200,000 clones; 80% to 90% are singletons. Sequencing was carried out using peripheral blood. All receptors come from a man aged 18-30 years who had recovered from COVID-19. Both conserved end residues are part of each CDR3. The D gene is left open where the match is weak. The listing skips clone size in some rows; elsewhere it reads once, few, many or a size class.

j_gene | v_gene | abundance | d_gene | CDR3aa | CDR3nt
TRBJ2-2 | TRBV5-1 | - | TRBD2 | CASTYGAGATGELFF | TGCGCCAGCACGTACGGAGCGGGAGCCACCGGGGAGCTGTTTTTT
TRBJ1-1 | TRBV29-1 | - | - | CSALLGDEAFF | TGCAGCGCCCTTCTCGGGGATGAAGCTTTCTTT
TRBJ2-2 | TRBV7-9 | - | TRBD2 | CASSLQLAGGTGELFF | TGTGCCAGCAGCCTTCAGCTAGCGGGAGGGACCGGGGAGCTGTTTTTT
TRBJ2-5 | TRBV5-1 | - | TRBD2 | CASSVTSAKQETQYF | TGCGCCAGCAGCGTAACTAGCGCCAAGCAAGAGACCCAGTACTTC
TRBJ2-5 | TRBV5-8 | - | - | CASSLVRELETQYF | TGTGCCAGCAGCTTGGTACGGGAGTTGGAGACCCAGTACTTC
TRBJ2-6 | TRBV6-1 | - | TRBD1 | CASSESGQGAPGANVLTF | TGTGCCAGCAGTGAATCGGGACAGGGGGCGCCTGGGGCCAACGTCCTGACTTTC
TRBJ1-1 | TRBV6-5 | - | - | CASSYRGAGEAFF | TGTGCCAGCAGTTACCGGGGGGCGGGTGAAGCTTTCTTT
TRBJ1-3 | TRBV4-3 | few | - | CASSQDFLGVSGNTIYF | TGCGCCAGCAGCCAAGATTTTTTAGGGGTCTCTGGAAACACCATATATTTT
TRBJ1-5 | TRBV6-2/TRBV6-3 | - | - | CASSSGGNQPQHF | TGTGCCAGCAGTTCAGGGGGCAATCAGCCCCAGCATTTT
TRBJ1-1 | TRBV2 | few | - | CASDRLNTEAFF | TGTGCCAGTGACAGGTTGAACACTGAAGCTTTCTTT
TRBJ2-2 | TRBV5-1 | - | - | CASSLETRASPFF | TGCGCCAGCAGCTTGGAGACGAGGGCCTCGCCGTTTTTT
TRBJ1-5 | TRBV21-1 | - | - | CASSPQVPQLTGSNQPQHF | TGTGCCAGCAGCCCACAGGTACCTCAACTGACAGGAAGCAATCAGCCCCAGCATTTT
TRBJ2-7 | TRBV9 | few | - | CASSVGSVAYEQYF | TGTGCCAGCAGCGTAGGGAGCGTAGCCTACGAGCAGTACTTC